These 18 T cell receptor beta chains originate from one sample sequenced in a study of blood T cell repertoires in COVID-19. Profiling relied on immunoSEQ multiplex PCR, and the TCRdb table lists in-frame clones only, not all of them. The sample has roughly 59,000 clones, under 85% seen once. Sequencing was done on a sample of peripheral blood. The receptors were sampled from a woman over 75 with acute or convalescent COVID-19.

This clone showed up just once. The chain couples TRBV2 to TRBJ2-2, with 8 bases matching TRBD2. The trim removed 6 bases at V and 2 bases at J, leaving 5 bases unmatched. The CDR3 has 15 residues. Germline-derived CDR1 and CDR2 are SNHLY and FYNNEI. CDR3 in DNA: TGTGCCAGCAGATTAGCGGGGTTAAACACCGGGGAGCTGTTTTTT. Its translation is CASRLAGLNTGELFF. Supplemented by reference TRBV2 and TRBJ2-2, the full variable domain reads EPEVTQTPSHQVTQMGQEVILRCVPISNHLYFYWYRQILGQKVEFLVSFYNNEISEKSEIFDDQFSVERPDGSNFTLKIRSTKLEDSAMYFCASRLAGLNTGELFFGEGSRLTVL.

This sequence joins TRBV14 and TRBJ2-2; the match to TRBD1 covers 9 bases. CDR3 length equals 15 residues. Germline V gene data show CDR1 as SGHDN and CDR2 as FVKESK. Germline trimming cut 4 bases from V and 3 bases from J; bases unmatched to any gene: 3. The CDR3 spells CASSPQGADTGELFF. The CDR3 DNA sequence: TGTGCCAGCAGCCCACAGGGGGCTGACACCGGGGAGCTGTTTTTT.

V is TRBV7-2 and J is TRBJ2-2; TRBD1 agrees at 11 bases. Trimming removed 5 bases from V and 5 bases from J; junction bases left unmatched: 10. There are 17 residues in the CDR3. Germline CDR1 and CDR2: SGHTA and FQGNSA. This chain's CDR3 is CASSPAGTGGRTGELFF. The DNA of the CDR3 is TGTGCCAGCAGCCCCGCCGGGACAGGGGGACGAACCGGGGAGCTGTTTTTT.

CDR3 bases: TGTGCCAGCAGCTTATTTATTGCGGGAGGCCAACAAACCTACGAGCAGTACTTC. Protein product: CASSLFIAGGQQTYEQYF. The gene calls are TRBV13 and TRBJ2-7; 8 nucleotides match TRBD2. Trimming removed 2 bases from V and 2 bases from J; junction bases left unmatched: 14. The germline gives CDR1 PRHDT, CDR2 FYEKMQ (reference sequence). The CDR3 is made up of 18 amino acids.

This clone was seen only a few times. V usage is TRBV30 and J usage is TRBJ2-1; the D gene is possibly TRBD1 (6 bases). V gave up 0 bases and J gave up 6 bases, with 18 bases separating them. Germline CDR1 GTSNPN, CDR2 SVGIG (reference sequence). CDR3 size: 16 residues. This CDR3 is CAWSVLPQGFSNEQFF. In DNA form, the CDR3 reads TGTGCCTGGAGTGTACTCCCGCAGGGGTTTAGCAATGAGCAGTTCTTC.

This chain links TRBV6-5 with TRBJ1-1; TRBD1 is a possible D gene (5 bases). This CDR3 is 14 amino acids long. V was trimmed by 7 bases and J by 6 bases, leaving 18 bases between them. Germline values: CDR1 MNHEY, CDR2 SVGAGI. The CDR3 bases are TGTGCCAGCACCCCAGAGCGGGGGGTATCTGAAGCTTTCTTT. Translating gives CASTPERGVSEAFF.

The rearrangement uses TRBV7-2 and TRBJ1-1; 8 nucleotides agree with TRBD1. The CDR3 runs 14 residues. In germline, CDR1 is SGHTA, CDR2 FQGNSA. V was clipped by 2 bases and J by 6 bases; unmatched bases: 5. In DNA form, the CDR3 reads TGTGCCAGCAGCTTATTCCAGGGGGCCCCTGAAGCTTTCTTT. Amino acid sequence: CASSLFQGAPEAFF.

This clone was seen only a few times. The rearrangement links TRBV3-1 (or the pseudogene TRBV3-2) to TRBJ2-7, with 12 bases lining up with TRBD2. The CDR3 runs to 17 residues. V was pared by 4 bases and J by 3 bases, with 10 bases of the junction left unmatched. The germline V gene encodes CDR1 LGHDT and CDR2 YNNKEL (reference sequence). CDR3 amino acids: CASSPFRLAGEDYEQYF. Here the CDR3 DNA reads TGTGCCAGCAGCCCCTTTCGACTAGCGGGGGAGGACTACGAGCAGTACTTC.

Only one count was recorded for this clone. The chain combines TRBV6-2 or TRBV6-3 with TRBJ1-2, with D maybe TRBD1 (5 bases). V gave up 6 bases and J gave up 8 bases, with 13 bases separating them. Looked up from germline, CDR1 is MNHEY and CDR2 is SVGEGT. This CDR3 contains 12 residues. The CDR3 nucleotides are TGTGCCAGCAGCCTAGGGCAGGGCGGCTACACCTTC. Its protein product is CASSLGQGGYTF.

The chain combines TRBV28 with TRBJ2-5, with 7 bases that match TRBD1. The V segment lost 6 bases and the J segment 3 bases; nucleotides outside the gene matches: 7. The CDR3 totals 14 residues. From germline, CDR1 is MDHEN and CDR2 SYDVKM. The CDR3 region is CASSLDRVKETQYF. The CDR3 bases are TGTGCCAGCAGCCTTGACAGGGTCAAAGAGACCCAGTACTTC.

This chain links TRBV4-3 with TRBJ2-1, with a tentative D call TRBD2 (6 bases). CDR1 LGHNA and CDR2 YSLEER come from the germline V gene. This CDR3 is 12 amino acids long. The V end was cut by 3 bases, the J end by 6 bases, with 6 bases between. The chain's CDR3 is CASSHGGNEQFF. Here the CDR3 DNA reads TGCGCCAGCAGCCACGGGGGCAATGAGCAGTTCTTC.

The chain uses TRBV6-5 and TRBJ2-5, with a possible D match to TRBD2 (5 bases). Looked up from germline, CDR1 is MNHEY and CDR2 is SVGAGI. V lost 11 bases, J lost 3 bases, and 19 bases lay in between. The CDR3 runs 14 residues. The CDR3 reads CAVRTAANEETQYF. CDR3 in DNA: TGTGCCGTACGGACTGCGGCCAATGAAGAGACCCAGTACTTC.

This rearrangement joins TRBV6-5 to TRBJ1-5, with 12 bases lining up with TRBD1. Germline V CDR1 and CDR2: MNHEY, SVGAGI. Losses at the gene ends were 7 bases for V and 5 bases for J; bases not matched to a gene: 6. CDR3 length: 15 amino acids. The CDR3 nucleotides are TGTGCCAGCACCGACGGGACAGGGGGCGATCAGCCCCAGCATTTT. It encodes CASTDGTGGDQPQHF.

J is TRBJ1-1 and V is TRBV19; D might be TRBD1 (6 bases). The germline V gene has CDR1 LNHDA and CDR2 SQIVND (reference sequence). V was cut by 6 bases and J by 1 base, with 12 bases left in between. This CDR3 has 14 residues. In nucleotides, the CDR3 is TGTGCCAGTAGACTAGACAGGCGGAACACTGAAGCTTTCTTT. This codes for CASRLDRRNTEAFF.

V is TRBV4-1 and J is TRBJ1-2; maybe TRBD1 (6 bases). V was trimmed by 4 bases and J by 7 bases, leaving 16 bases between them. CDR3 length: 14 residues. Germline loops: CDR1 MGHRA, CDR2 YSYEKL. The CDR3 DNA is TGCGCCAGCAGCCCCGGATACAGGGTCTCTGGCTACACCTTC. Its translation is CASSPGYRVSGYTF.

This clone came up once. Germline and junction disagree at one end, which may indicate a read error. The genes are TRBV4-1 and TRBJ2-2; the match to TRBD2 covers 11 bases. From germline, CDR1 is MGHRA and CDR2 YSYEKL. The CDR3 runs 18 residues. CDR3 residues: CARSREGSGGAGTGELFF. The DNA for the CDR3 is TGCGCCCGCAGCCGGGAGGGTAGCGGGGGGGCAGGCACCGGGGAGCTGTTTTTT.

The chain is built from TRBV27 and TRBJ1-1; a weak D match, TRBD1 (6 bases). Germline V gene sequence: CDR1 MNHEY, CDR2 SMNVEV (reference sequence). The CDR3 sequence is 14 residues long. V lost 6 bases and J 4 bases, leaving 15 bases between the germline ends. Here the CDR3 reads CASSRNRVPTEAFF. The CDR3 region has the DNA TGTGCCAGCAGCCGTAACAGGGTCCCCACTGAAGCTTTCTTT.

The chain links TRBV9 to TRBJ1-4, with 7 bases lining up with TRBD1. The V gene's germline CDR1 is SGDLS and CDR2 YYNGEE. V dropped 3 bases and J dropped 2; count of bases not matched to a gene: 4. The CDR3 extends over 15 amino acids. The CDR3 DNA follows: TGTGCCAGCAGCGCAGGGGGTGTGACTAATGAAAAACTGTTTTTT. It is translated as CASSAGGVTNEKLFF.